This record looks at one TCR beta chain sequence and its context. The antigen remains unidentified. Mismatch with germline at one junction end may stem from a read error. This entry is derived from a study of Tregs in tolerant kidney transplant recipients. Study conclusions and caveats: Biological reproducibility was not directly addressed, but technical replication error appeared minimal. Few patients were studied, so findings need validation in larger groups.

Unstimulated regulatory T cells (CD4+CD25+CD127-), CD4+CD25- non-regulatory cells, CD4 and CD8 cells were FACS-sorted from thawed PBMCs. Some clones are missing from TCRdb's copy, which holds only in-frame ones; the method was immunoSEQ multiplex PCR. The table lists 200,000 to 300,000 clones, about 80% of them singletons. The CDR3 spans 15 residues. The germline V gene encodes CDR1 SGHRS and CDR2 YFSETQ. The clonotype was recovered from a human donor in good health. The sample taken for sequencing was CD4+ T cells from blood. V and J are TRBV5-1 and TRBJ2-2; a weak D match, TRBD1 (7 bases). CDR3: CASTDDRAVTGGLFF. In DNA form, the CDR3 reads TGCGCCAGCACCGATGACAGGGCGGTCACCGGGGGGCTGTTTTTT.